Listed here are 26 T cell receptor beta chains from one sample, sequenced in a study of cytomegalovirus exposure and HLA in healthy donors. The PCR was carried out with 60 Vbeta primers and 13 Jbeta primers. Generated by immunoSEQ multiplex PCR, the TCRdb table keeps only in-frame clones and is missing some. In the table there are around 32,000 clones, around 40% of which are singletons. Input material: PBMCs. These receptors were taken from a woman aged 45 to 65 in good health and CMV-seronegative.

The chain uses TRBV9 and TRBJ1-2; TRBD1 matches 9 bases. Trimming at V came to 1 base and at J to 8 bases, leaving 6 bases not matched to a gene. The CDR3 is made up of 14 amino acids. CDR1 is SGDLS, CDR2 YYNGEE, per germline. Here the CDR3 reads CASSVTGQGYGYTF. As DNA, the CDR3 is TGTGCCAGCAGCGTAACGGGACAGGGTTACGGCTACACCTTC.

The V gene is TRBV7-9, the J gene TRBJ2-7; 10 bases fit TRBD2. Per germline, CDR1 SEHNR and CDR2 FQNEAQ (reference sequence). The CDR3 has 14 amino acids. V trimming: 5 bases; J trimming: 3 bases; junction bases outside the gene matches: 4. DNA for the CDR3: TGTGCCAGCAGCCCGGGACTAGCGTACTACGAGCAGTACTTC. The encoded protein is CASSPGLAYYEQYF.

The V and J genes are TRBV7-9 and TRBJ2-1; tentatively, D is TRBD2 (6 bases). V lost 8 bases to trimming and J lost 4 bases, with 12 bases between them. Germline assignment: CDR1 SEHNR and CDR2 FQNEAQ (reference sequence). The CDR3 loop spans 13 amino acids. DNA of the CDR3: TGTGCCAGCCAGGGCGGAGGGTACAATGAGCAGTTCTTC. This sequence encodes CASQGGGYNEQFF.

V is TRBV28 and J is TRBJ2-3; D is perhaps TRBD2 (5 bases). V dropped 4 bases and J dropped 0 bases, with 11 bases sitting between them. The CDR3 loop spans 15 amino acids. The V gene's germline CDR1 is MDHEN and CDR2 SYDVKM. This CDR3 is CASSSPGGSTDTQYF. The CDR3, as DNA: TGTGCCAGCAGTTCGCCCGGAGGTAGCACAGATACGCAGTATTTT.

This chain connects TRBV2 to TRBJ1-1; D not resolved. CDR3 length: 11 amino acids. Between the trimmed V and J ends, which lost 7 bases and 4 bases, there was a span of 7 bases. Germline values: CDR1 SNHLY, CDR2 FYNNEI. CDR3 bases: TGTGCCAGCACAGGAGGCACTGAAGCTTTCTTT. Translating it yields CASTGGTEAFF.

The chain links TRBV11-2 to TRBJ2-3; TRBD1 agrees at 9 bases. CDR3 length: 15 residues. V was clipped by 1 base and J by 1 base; unmatched bases: 0. Per the germline V gene, CDR1 is SGHAT and CDR2 is FQNNGV. The CDR3 reads CASSLGTGGTDTQYF. DNA of the CDR3: TGTGCCAGCAGCTTAGGGACAGGGGGCACAGATACGCAGTATTTT.

This clone was detected only a few times. V usage is TRBV7-9 and J usage is TRBJ1-3, with D tentatively TRBD1 (6 bases). The CDR3 has 15 residues. Germline V gene data show CDR1 as SEHNR and CDR2 as FQNEAQ (reference sequence). The V and J ends lost 1 base and 3 bases respectively, with 10 bases between them. The CDR3 here is CASSLGTEGGNTIYF. The CDR3 nucleotides are TGTGCCAGCAGCTTAGGGACAGAGGGTGGAAACACCATATATTTT.

The chain employs TRBV5-5 and TRBJ2-1; TRBD2 matches at 7 bases. The CDR3 is 15 amino acids. Germline CDR1 reads SGHKS; CDR2 reads YYEKEE (reference sequence). V lost 2 bases, J lost 4 bases, and 6 bases stayed unmatched. CDR3: CASSLSAGAYNEQFF. The CDR3 DNA sequence: TGTGCCAGCAGCTTATCCGCGGGAGCATACAATGAGCAGTTCTTC. Variable domain in full (rest from reference TRBV5-5 and TRBJ2-1): DAGVTQSPTHLIKTRGQQVTLRCSPISGHKSVSWYQQVLGQGPQFIFQYYEKEERGRGNFPDRFSARQFPNYSSELNVNALLLGDSALYLCASSLSAGAYNEQFFGPGTRLTVL.

The chain is built from TRBV5-8 and TRBJ2-1; tentative D call: TRBD1 (7 bases). This CDR3 spans 15 amino acids. The germline V gene has CDR1 SGHTS and CDR2 YDEGEE. V lost 3 bases and J 4 bases, leaving 14 bases between the germline ends. In nucleotides, the CDR3 is TGTGCCAGCAGCTCGGGGGACAGCGTTTACAATGAGCAGTTCTTC. It yields the protein CASSSGDSVYNEQFF.

As DNA, the CDR3 is TGTGCCAGCAGCCCGCAGGGTTTTTATCAGCCCCAGCATTTT. Translated, it gives CASSPQGFYQPQHF. The chain employs TRBV4-2 and TRBJ1-5; a weak D match, TRBD1 (5 bases). Germline assignment: CDR1 LGHNA and CDR2 YNFKEQ. The CDR3 runs 14 residues. V was cut by 4 bases and J by 5 bases, with 12 bases left in between.

This chain joins TRBV29-1 and TRBJ1-2, with 9 bases aligning to TRBD1. Germline CDR1 is SQVTM and CDR2 is ANQGSEA. J gave up 4 bases and V 4 bases, and 7 bases lay outside the gene matches. This CDR3 contains 14 residues. In DNA, the CDR3 is TGCAGCGTTGGGCCAACAGGGGGCGGCTATGGCTACACCTTC. It encodes CSVGPTGGGYGYTF.

This clone has just a few counts. The genes are TRBV7-9 and TRBJ1-2; 7 nucleotides line up with TRBD1. The CDR3 loop spans 14 amino acids. Trimming took 4 bases from V and 4 from J; bases not matched to a gene: 6. From germline, CDR1 is SEHNR and CDR2 FQNEAQ (reference sequence). The CDR3 protein is CASSSAGTAYGYTF. The CDR3, as DNA: TGTGCCAGCAGCTCGGCCGGGACAGCCTATGGCTACACCTTC.

J is TRBJ2-5 and V is TRBV5-4; the D gene is possibly TRBD2 (5 bases). This CDR3 contains 15 residues. With 7 bases removed from V and 9 bases from J, the gap between germline ends came to 25 bases. Germline CDR1 is SGHNT and CDR2 is YYREEE (reference sequence). CDR3 loop: CASRPLPLPQEAQYF. DNA for the CDR3: TGTGCCAGCCGACCTCTCCCCTTGCCCCAGGAGGCCCAGTACTTC.

The chain employs TRBV7-2 and TRBJ2-5; D may be TRBD1 (6 bases). The ends were cut back, 1 base at V and 2 bases at J, with 17 bases in the middle. Germline-derived CDR1 and CDR2 are SGHTA and FQGNSA. The CDR3 length is 17 residues. The CDR3 spells CASSLGFRQAGQETQYF. CDR3 DNA sequence: TGTGCCAGCAGCTTAGGCTTTCGACAGGCCGGGCAAGAGACCCAGTACTTC.

This clone was found a few times. This same CDR3 is encoded by further DNA sequences in the sample. V usage is TRBV7-9 and J usage is TRBJ2-1; TRBD2 agrees at 12 bases. Germline V gene data show CDR1 as SEHNR and CDR2 as FQNEAQ (reference sequence). CDR3 size: 17 residues. V lost 6 bases and J lost 3; bases outside the gene matches: 9. The CDR3 is CASSSPSGRVLYNEQFF. CDR3 nucleotide sequence: TGTGCCAGCAGTTCGCCTAGCGGGAGGGTTCTCTACAATGAGCAGTTCTTC.

In the case of this clone: One junction end disagrees with the germline gene, perhaps due to a read error. Other DNA sequences in this specimen translate into the identical CDR3. The J gene is TRBJ1-1, the V gene TRBV2; tentative D call: TRBD1 (5 bases). The CDR3 sequence is 15 residues long. Germline lookup yields CDR1 SNHLY and CDR2 FYNNEI. The CDR3 DNA follows: TGTGCCAGCAGTCAGTCGGGGGGAGGGAGGCTTGAAGCCTTCTTT. It specifies CASSQSGGGRLEAFF. Variable domain in full (rest from reference TRBV2 and TRBJ1-1): EPEVTQTPSHQVTQMGQEVILRCVPISNHLYFYWYRQILGQKVEFLVSFYNNEISEKSEIFDDQFSVERPDGSNFTLKIRSTKLEDSAMYFCASSQSGGGRLEAFFGQGTRLTVV.

The chain employs TRBV10-1 and TRBJ2-7, with 11 nucleotides matching TRBD1. This CDR3 has 14 amino acids. Losses at the gene ends were 7 bases for V and 2 bases for J; bases not matched to a gene: 4. The germline V gene has CDR1 WNHNN and CDR2 SYGVQD (reference sequence). The CDR3 sequence: CASKPGQGAYEQYF. In DNA form, the CDR3 reads TGCGCCAGCAAACCGGGACAGGGGGCCTACGAGCAGTACTTC.

This clone has a handful of counts. The rearrangement joins TRBV7-8 to TRBJ1-1; D possibly corresponds to TRBD1 (6 bases). CDR3 size: 15 residues. The V end lost 6 bases, the J end lost 0 bases, and 14 bases lay between the germline ends. CDR1 and CDR2 (germline): SGHVS, FQNEAQ. The CDR3, as DNA: TGTGCCAGCAGATCATCTACAGGGCTGAACACTGAAGCTTTCTTT. Translation: CASRSSTGLNTEAFF.

The chain carries TRBV7-2 and TRBJ2-7; maybe TRBD2 (5 bases). The V gene's germline CDR1 is SGHTA and CDR2 FQGNSA. The CDR3 has 16 residues. V lost 5 bases, J lost 6 bases, and 23 bases lay in between. For the CDR3, the DNA is TGTGCCAGCAGCCCGAGAGGTGGGCCAGCGGTCGGCGAGCAGTACTTC. Amino acid sequence: CASSPRGGPAVGEQYF.

This rearrangement joins TRBV7-8 to TRBJ2-2, with 12 positions matching TRBD2. Per the germline V gene, CDR1 is SGHVS and CDR2 is FQNEAQ. CDR3 size: 17 residues. J was trimmed by 4 bases and V by 5 bases; bases with no gene match: 8. The CDR3 reads CASSQTSGGLLTGELFF. In DNA, the CDR3 is TGTGCCAGCAGCCAGACTAGCGGGGGCCTCCTCACCGGGGAGCTGTTTTTT.

The gene calls are TRBV9 and TRBJ2-5, with 9 bases lining up with TRBD1. Germline V gene data show CDR1 as SGDLS and CDR2 as YYNGEE. V lost 5 bases to trimming and J lost 4 bases; unmatched junction nucleotides: 12. This CDR3 has 16 residues. This CDR3 is CASSGDRDGGGETQYF. In DNA form, the CDR3 reads TGTGCCAGCAGTGGGGACAGGGACGGTGGAGGAGAGACCCAGTACTTC.

V usage is TRBV5-1 and J usage is TRBJ2-4; D perhaps matches TRBD1 (6 bases). The germline V and J ends were trimmed by 4 bases and 1 base, with 6 bases remaining between them. CDR3 length: 13 residues. The V gene's germline CDR1 is SGHRS and CDR2 YFSETQ. Here the CDR3 DNA reads TGCGCCAGCAGCACAGGGGCCAAAAACATTCAGTACTTC. It translates to CASSTGAKNIQYF.

V gene TRBV19 combines with J gene TRBJ2-6, with 7 bases identical to TRBD1. CDR1 and CDR2 (germline): LNHDA, SQIVND (reference sequence). V was pared by 1 base and J by 6 bases, with 3 bases of the junction left unmatched. The CDR3 is made up of 15 amino acids. For the CDR3, the DNA is TGTGCCAGTAGTATAGGAGGGGGCTCGGCCAACGTCCTGACTTTC. This sequence encodes CASSIGGGSANVLTF.

This chain links TRBV7-3 with TRBJ2-3; D unclear. With 4 bases removed from V and 4 bases from J, the gap between germline ends came to 9 bases. The germline V gene has CDR1 SGHTA and CDR2 FQGTGA. The CDR3 extends over 13 amino acids. The CDR3: CASSSLGPDTQYF. The CDR3 nucleotides are TGTGCCAGCAGCTCCCTAGGTCCAGATACGCAGTATTTT.

The rearrangement uses TRBV10-3 and TRBJ2-7, with 7 bases aligning to TRBD1. The CDR3 loop spans 15 amino acids. Germline values: CDR1 ENHRY, CDR2 SYGVKD. The V gene end was trimmed by 2 bases and the J gene end by 1 base; junction bases not matched to a gene: 5. CDR3 in DNA: TGTGCCATCAGTGAGATGGACAGGTCATCCTACGAGCAGTACTTC. Its protein is CAISEMDRSSYEQYF.

Here the CDR3 DNA reads TGTGCCAGCAGCAACCGGAGGCTCTTTTGGGAGACCGGGGAGCTGTTTTTT. Translated, it gives CASSNRRLFWETGELFF. This chain links TRBV9 with TRBJ2-2; the D gene is possibly TRBD2 (5 bases). This CDR3 has 17 residues. Trimming shortened V by 4 bases and J by 5 bases, and 21 bases separated the two germline ends. The germline V gene encodes CDR1 SGDLS and CDR2 YYNGEE.